The present T cell receptor (beta chain) was sequenced within a study of OX40 agonist ivuxolimab in advanced cancers. Study in general: Enrolled patients in dose escalation had cancers that were hepatocellular carcinoma, melanoma, renal cell or head and neck cancer. Enrollees could have had prior anti-PD-1, anti-PD-L1 or anti-CTLA-4 therapy, which approximately 40% had received. Study results and limitations: It was also the case that some nonresponders had low normalized T-cell clonal expansion. Dosing at 0.1 to 3.0 mg/kg was accompanied by clonal expansion of CD4+ and CD8+ blood T cells by week 6.

Worth noting for this clone: The antigen is unknown.

Data came from immunoSEQ multiplex PCR; TCRdb stores just in-frame clones and leaves some out. The repertoire consists of more than 65,000 clones, with about 80% occurring once and the leading ten covering around 2.3%. Sequencing was performed on CD4+ or CD8+ T cells sorted from blood, taken in a trial of the OX40 agonist ivuxolimab. This receptor was taken from an adult with an advanced solid tumor such as melanoma, head and neck, liver or kidney cancer.

Here the CDR3 DNA reads TGCGCCAGCAGCCAAGAGCCCGTAGCCTACGAGCAGTACTTC. Encoded protein: CASSQEPVAYEQYF. The chain recombines TRBV4-3 with TRBJ2-7; D is uncertain. Germline CDR1 is LGHNA and CDR2 is YSLEER. The CDR3 is 14 residues long. V was shortened by 0 bases and J by 2 bases, with 8 bases between the two germline ends.